This entry lists 8 T cell receptor beta chains sequenced from one sample in a study of shared clonotypes between healthy human individuals. The table came from immunoSEQ multiplex PCR; TCRdb's copy has only in-frame clones and leaves some out. The data contain about 110,000 clones, more than 65% of them singletons. The specimen was memory CD8+ T cells sorted from blood. Subset denoted: CD45RO+ cells pooled with CCR7-negative TemRA cells. These TCRs come from a young woman in good health.

This clone appeared once. The rearrangement uses TRBV28 and TRBJ2-1; D call uncertain. There are 10 residues in the CDR3. CDR1 MDHEN and CDR2 SYDVKM come from the germline V gene. V was trimmed by 8 bases and J by 14 bases, leaving 13 bases between them. CDR3 DNA: TGTGCCAGCCGGCATAAGACCAAGTTCTTC. Amino acids: CASRHKTKFF.

The gene calls are TRBV5-1 and TRBJ2-1, with 10 bases lining up with TRBD1. Germline CDR1 reads SGHRS; CDR2 reads YFSETQ. Losses at the gene ends were 4 bases for V and 2 bases for J; bases not matched to a gene: 6. The CDR3 consists of 16 residues. The CDR3 here is CASSITDRGPYNEQFF. The CDR3 nucleotides read TGCGCCAGCAGCATAACAGACAGGGGGCCCTACAATGAGCAGTTCTTC.

This clone was seen many times. The gene calls are TRBV2 and TRBJ1-2, with TRBD1 identical over 8 bases. With V trimmed by 4 bases and J by 4 bases, 8 bases remained unmatched. Germline V CDR1 and CDR2: SNHLY, FYNNEI. This CDR3 has 15 residues. CDR3 in DNA: TGTGCCAGCAGTGGGTCCCGGGACAGGACCTATGGCTACACCTTC. Its translation: CASSGSRDRTYGYTF.

This clone was seen a handful of times. This sequence joins TRBV28 and TRBJ2-4, with TRBD1 matching 9 bases. The CDR3 sequence is 14 residues long. V dropped 7 bases and J dropped 9; count of bases not matched to a gene: 10. The germline gives CDR1 MDHEN, CDR2 SYDVKM. CDR3 bases: TGTGCCAGCACGTCGACAGGGGGTAGGGGCATTCAGTACTTC. Translating gives CASTSTGGRGIQYF.

A single count supports this clone. A much larger clone lies one base from this, so it may be a read error. The V and J genes are TRBV27 and TRBJ2-5, with D unclear. The germline V and J ends were trimmed by 4 bases and 0 bases, with 3 bases remaining between them. The CDR3 is made up of 12 amino acids. Germline lookup yields CDR1 MNHEY and CDR2 SMNVEV (reference sequence). The CDR3 sequence is CASSSYQETQYF. CDR3 DNA: TGTGCCAGCAGTTCGTACCAAGAGACCCAGTACTTC.

The V gene is TRBV27, the J gene TRBJ1-4; D uncertain. The CDR3 extends over 16 amino acids. Germline-derived CDR1 and CDR2 are MNHEY and SMNVEV (reference sequence). Trimming shortened V by 2 bases and J by 0 bases, and 10 bases separated the two germline ends. CDR3 nucleotides: TGTGCCAGCAGTTTAGTGCAGTCTGCAACTAATGAAAAACTGTTTTTT. Its protein product is CASSLVQSATNEKLFF.

The chain links TRBV6-5 to TRBJ1-1, with D possibly being TRBD1 (6 bases). The CDR3 is made up of 13 amino acids. Germline CDR1 is MNHEY and CDR2 is SVGAGI. V shed 5 bases and J shed 0 bases, with 7 bases lying between them. DNA of the CDR3: TGTGCCAGCAGTACAGGGTTGAACACTGAAGCTTTCTTT. It yields the protein CASSTGLNTEAFF.

This rearrangement joins TRBV6-6 to TRBJ2-2; 8 bases are a match to TRBD2. The CDR3 has 13 amino acids. V shed 7 bases and J 5 bases; nucleotides not matched to a gene: 3. Germline lookup yields CDR1 MNHNY and CDR2 SVGAGI (reference sequence). The CDR3 DNA reads as TGTGCCAGCAATGCGGGAGGTACCGGGGAGCTGTTTTTT. Translation: CASNAGGTGELFF.